The clone carrying this T cell receptor beta chain was seen ten or more times. The entry originates in a study of T-cell reconstitution after alpha-beta-depleted transplantation in children. CDR1 and CDR2 (germline): SEHNR, FQNEAQ (reference sequence). The ends were cut back, 6 bases at V and 3 bases at J, with 12 bases in the middle. The CDR3 runs 14 residues. It was with unique molecular identifiers that the TCRbeta library was prepared. Using its own MiXCR run on the PCR reads, TCRdb lists one record per CDR3 protein. The table records 400,000 to 550,000 distinct CDR3 sequences, about 11% of them present only once.

V usage is TRBV7-9 and J usage is TRBJ2-1; possible D gene TRBD2, 6 bases. The source is a child aged 2 to 10 with inherited bone marrow failure, due to receive a stem cell transplant. The specimen was PBMCs, collected before TCRalphabeta/CD19-depleted stem cell transplant. The CDR3 coding sequence is TGTGCCAGCAGTTGGTGGGAGGACTACAATGAGCAGTTCTTC. Translated: CASSWWEDYNEQFF.